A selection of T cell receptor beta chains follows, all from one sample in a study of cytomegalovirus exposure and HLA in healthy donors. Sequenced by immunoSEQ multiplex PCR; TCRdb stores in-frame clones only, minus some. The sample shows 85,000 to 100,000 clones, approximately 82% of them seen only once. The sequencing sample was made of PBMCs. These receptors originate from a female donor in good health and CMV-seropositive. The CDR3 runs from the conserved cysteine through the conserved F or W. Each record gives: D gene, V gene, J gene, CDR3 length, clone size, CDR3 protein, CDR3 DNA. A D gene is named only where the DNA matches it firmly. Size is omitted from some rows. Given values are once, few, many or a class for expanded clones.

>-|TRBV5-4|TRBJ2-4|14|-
CASSLGGYGNIQYF
TGTGCCAGCAGCTTGGGCGGGTATGGGAACATTCAGTACTTC
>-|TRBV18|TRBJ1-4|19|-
CASSPLSLGSQGRNEKLFF
TGTGCCAGCTCACCACTCTCCCTCGGATCACAGGGCAGGAATGAAAAACTGTTTTTT
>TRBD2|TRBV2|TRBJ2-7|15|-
CASTRASGAPYEQYF
TGTGCCAGCACCCGGGCTAGCGGGGCCCCCTACGAGCAGTACTTC
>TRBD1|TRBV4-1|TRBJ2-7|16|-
CASSQGRGTGQYEQYF
TGCGCCAGCAGCCAAGGGAGGGGGACAGGCCAGTACGAGCAGTACTTC
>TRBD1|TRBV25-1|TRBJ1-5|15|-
CASSEYGTGYQPQHF
TGTGCCAGCAGTGAATATGGGACAGGGTATCAGCCCCAGCATTTT
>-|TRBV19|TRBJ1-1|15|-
CASRQGTGSLTEAFF
TGTGCCAGTAGACAGGGAACGGGGTCTCTTACTGAAGCTTTCTTT
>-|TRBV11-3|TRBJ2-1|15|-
CASSLGGSLYNEQFF
TGTGCCAGCAGCTTAGGAGGGTCCCTATACAATGAGCAGTTCTTC
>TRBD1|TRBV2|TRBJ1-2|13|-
CASRRDSQAAGTF
TGTGCCAGCAGGAGGGACAGTCAAGCCGCGGGCACCTTC
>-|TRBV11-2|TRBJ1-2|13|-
CASRLNPLYGYTF
TGTGCCAGCAGGTTGAATCCCCTATATGGCTACACCTTC
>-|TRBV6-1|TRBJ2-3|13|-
CASNREPTDTQYF
TGTGCCAGCAACCGAGAACCCACAGATACGCAGTATTTT
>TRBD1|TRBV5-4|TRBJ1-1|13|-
CASSADRETEAFF
TGTGCCAGCAGCGCGGACAGGGAAACTGAAGCTTTCTTT
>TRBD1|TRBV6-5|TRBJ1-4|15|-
CASTLTGQANEKLFF
TGTGCCAGCACGCTCACGGGACAGGCTAATGAAAAACTGTTTTTT
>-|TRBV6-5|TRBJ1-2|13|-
CASSYPGDYGYTF
TGTGCCAGCAGTTACCCCGGGGACTATGGCTACACCTTC
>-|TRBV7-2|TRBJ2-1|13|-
CASSLGRLNEQFF
TGTGCCAGCAGCTTAGGCAGGCTCAATGAGCAGTTCTTC
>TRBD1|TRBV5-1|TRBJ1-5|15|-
CASSLGQGHNQPQHF
TGCGCCAGCAGCTTGGGACAGGGGCACAATCAGCCCCAGCATTTT
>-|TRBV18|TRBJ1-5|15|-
CASSPGAGDNQPQHF
TGTGCCAGCTCACCAGGCGCGGGGGACAATCAGCCCCAGCATTTT
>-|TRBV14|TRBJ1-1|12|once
CASSPLYTEAFF
TGTGCCAGCAGCCCACTCTACACTGAAGCTTTCTTT
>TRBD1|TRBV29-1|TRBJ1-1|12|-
CSVEDSGRGAFF
TGCAGCGTTGAAGATTCAGGCAGGGGGGCTTTCTTT
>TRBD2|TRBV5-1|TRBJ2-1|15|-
CASRMTSGSSNEQFF
TGCGCCAGCAGGATGACTAGCGGGAGTTCGAATGAGCAGTTCTTC
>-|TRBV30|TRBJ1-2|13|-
CAWSVGREDGYTF
TGTGCCTGGAGTGTGGGCAGGGAGGATGGCTACACCTTC
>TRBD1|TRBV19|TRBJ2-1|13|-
CASSAGQGDEQFF
TGTGCCAGTAGTGCGGGACAGGGAGATGAGCAGTTCTTC
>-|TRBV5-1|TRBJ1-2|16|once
CASSSPFRQDGYGYTF
TGCGCCAGCAGCTCTCCCTTCCGCCAGGATGGATATGGCTACACCTTC
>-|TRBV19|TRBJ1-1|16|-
CASSIRYGEWSTEAFF
TGTGCCAGTAGTATTAGGTACGGGGAGTGGAGCACTGAAGCTTTCTTT
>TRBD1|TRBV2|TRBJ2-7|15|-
CASSEWDRATYEQYF
TGTGCCAGCAGCGAGTGGGACAGGGCGACCTACGAGCAGTACTTC
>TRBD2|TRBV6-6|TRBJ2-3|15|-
CASRRLAGGTDTQYF
TGTGCCAGCAGACGACTAGCGGGAGGGACAGATACGCAGTATTTT
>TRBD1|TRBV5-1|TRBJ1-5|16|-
CASSKDLGTGKQPQHF
TGCGCCAGCAGCAAGGACCTCGGGACAGGGAAGCAGCCCCAGCATTTT
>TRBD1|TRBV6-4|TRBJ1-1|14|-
CASSDGQGATEAFF
TGTGCCAGCAGTGACGGACAGGGGGCCACTGAAGCTTTCTTT
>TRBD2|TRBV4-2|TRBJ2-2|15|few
CASSQELAGEGELFF
TGTGCCAGCAGCCAAGAGTTAGCGGGAGAAGGGGAGCTGTTTTTT
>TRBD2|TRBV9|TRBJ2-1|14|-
CASSGTGTSEQQFF
TGTGCCAGCAGCGGAACCGGGACTAGCGAACAGCAGTTCTTC
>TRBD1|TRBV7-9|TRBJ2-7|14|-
CASSLGDRVVEQYF
TGTGCCAGCAGCTTAGGTGACAGGGTCGTCGAGCAGTACTTC
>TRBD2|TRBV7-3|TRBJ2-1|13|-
CASSPLTSEEQFF
TGTGCCAGCAGCCCCCTGACTAGCGAAGAGCAGTTCTTC
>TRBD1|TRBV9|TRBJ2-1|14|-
CASSATGGFYEQFF
TGTGCCAGCAGCGCGACAGGGGGTTTCTATGAGCAGTTCTTC
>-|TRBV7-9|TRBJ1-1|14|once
CASSLVGGYTEAFF
TGTGCCAGCAGCTTAGTGGGGGGTTACACTGAAGCTTTCTTT
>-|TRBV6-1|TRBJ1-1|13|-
CASSAGVNTEAFF
TGTGCCAGCTCAGCGGGAGTGAACACTGAAGCTTTCTTT
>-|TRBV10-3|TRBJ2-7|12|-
CAILKTSGEQYF
TGTGCCATCCTTAAGACGAGCGGCGAGCAGTACTTC
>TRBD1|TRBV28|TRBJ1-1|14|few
CASSLDRGDTEAFF
TGTGCCAGCAGTTTAGACAGGGGAGACACTGAAGCTTTCTTT
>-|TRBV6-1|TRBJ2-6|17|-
CASSESSPYSGANVLTF
TGTGCCAGCAGTGAAAGCTCGCCGTACTCTGGGGCCAACGTCCTGACTTTC
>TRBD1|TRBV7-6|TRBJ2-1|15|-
CASSLDRGAYNEQFF
TGTGCCAGCAGCCTAGACAGGGGAGCGTACAATGAGCAGTTCTTC
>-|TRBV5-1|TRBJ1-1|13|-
CASSDRMNTEAFF
TGCGCCAGCAGTGACAGGATGAACACTGAAGCTTTCTTT
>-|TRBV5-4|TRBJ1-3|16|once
CASSPAGSSSGNTIYF
TGTGCCAGCAGCCCCGCAGGATCGTCCTCGGGAAACACCATATATTTT
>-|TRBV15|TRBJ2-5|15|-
CATSRDLRQLETQYF
TGTGCCACCAGCAGAGATTTGCGGCAGTTAGAGACCCAGTACTTC
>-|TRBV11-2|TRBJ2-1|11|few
CASSNPGEQFF
TGTGCCAGCAGCAACCCCGGTGAGCAGTTCTTC
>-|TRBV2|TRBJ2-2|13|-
CASRSEYTGELFF
TGTGCCAGCAGGTCTGAGTACACCGGGGAGCTGTTTTTT
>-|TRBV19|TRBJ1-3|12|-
CASSPVGNTIYF
TGTGCCAGTAGCCCAGTGGGAAACACCATATATTTT
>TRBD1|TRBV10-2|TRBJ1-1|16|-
CASREIGQALNTEAFF
TGCGCCAGCAGGGAGATCGGACAGGCATTGAACACTGAAGCTTTCTTT
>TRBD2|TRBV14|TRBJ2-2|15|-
CASSPSGMRTGELFF
TGTGCCAGCAGCCCTAGCGGGATGCGGACCGGGGAGCTGTTTTTT
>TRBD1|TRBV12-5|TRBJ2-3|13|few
CASGTGGVNTQYF
TGTGCTAGTGGTACAGGGGGCGTCAATACGCAGTATTTT
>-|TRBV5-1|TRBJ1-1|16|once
CASSLGPPLGNTEAFF
TGCGCCAGCAGCTTGGGACCGCCTTTGGGCAACACTGAAGCTTTCTTT
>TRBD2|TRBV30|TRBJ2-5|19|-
CAWSVATGYGLAGRETQYF
TGTGCCTGGAGTGTAGCGACGGGATACGGACTAGCGGGACGAGAGACCCAGTACTTC
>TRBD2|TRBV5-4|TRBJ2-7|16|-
CAVRTSGRLSSYEQYF
TGTGCCGTCAGGACTAGCGGAAGATTAAGCTCCTACGAGCAGTACTTC
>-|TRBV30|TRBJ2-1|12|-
CAWSLQYNEQFF
TGTGCCTGGAGTCTACAGTACAATGAGCAGTTCTTC
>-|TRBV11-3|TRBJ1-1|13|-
CASSSSMNTEAFF
TGTGCCAGCAGCTCATCCATGAACACTGAAGCTTTCTTT
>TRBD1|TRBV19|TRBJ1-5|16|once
CASSIVQGASNQPQHF
TGTGCCAGTAGTATCGTACAGGGGGCCAGCAATCAGCCCCAGCATTTT